A selection of T cell receptor beta chains follows, all from one sample in a study of radiation and T cells in renal cell carcinoma. Profiling relied on immunoSEQ multiplex PCR, and the TCRdb table lists in-frame clones only, not all of them. The table records about 62,000 clones, roughly 80% of them present only once. This sample comprised blood, obtained from a patient whose treatment included radiotherapy and nephrectomy. The receptor set was obtained from a man aged 55 to 70 with renal cell carcinoma. Both conserved end residues are part of each CDR3. Each record gives: CDR3 protein, CDR3 DNA, V gene, D gene, CDR3 length, clone size, J gene. D genes are given only for firm matches. Clone size appears in some rows only: once, few, many, or a class for an expanded clone.

CDR3: CASTRSFYTSAKNIQYF; DNA: TGTGCCAGCACCCGAAGTTTCTACACCAGTGCCAAAAACATTCAGTACTTC; V: TRBV2; D: .; length: 17; size: .; J: TRBJ2-4
CDR3: CASSVGTLHTDTQYF; DNA: TGTGCCAGCAGTGTCGGGACACTGCACACAGATACGCAGTATTTT; V: TRBV6-6; D: .; length: 15; size: .; J: TRBJ2-3
CDR3: CASSQVGQGTDTQYF; DNA: TGTGCCAGCTCGCAGGTGGGACAGGGCACAGATACGCAGTATTTT; V: TRBV18; D: TRBD1; length: 15; size: .; J: TRBJ2-3
CDR3: CASSLKETQYF; DNA: TGTGCCAGCAGCTTAAAAGAGACCCAGTACTTC; V: TRBV11-2; D: .; length: 11; size: once; J: TRBJ2-5
CDR3: CASSQLETGGSSSYNEQFF; DNA: TGTGCCAGCAGCCAATTGGAGACAGGGGGCTCGAGCTCCTACAATGAGCAGTTCTTC; V: TRBV16; D: TRBD1; length: 19; size: .; J: TRBJ2-1
CDR3: CASSYRDRARTEAFF; DNA: TGTGCCAGCAGTTACCGGGACAGGGCGAGAACTGAAGCTTTCTTT; V: TRBV6-5; D: TRBD1; length: 15; size: .; J: TRBJ1-1
CDR3: CASSAQRERYF; DNA: TGTGCCAGCAGTGCCCAGCGGGAGCGGTACTTC; V: TRBV6-1; D: TRBD2; length: 11; size: .; J: TRBJ2-5
CDR3: CASKKRRDTEAFF; DNA: TGTGCCAGTAAAAAAAGGAGGGACACTGAAGCTTTCTTT; V: TRBV19; D: .; length: 13; size: .; J: TRBJ1-1
CDR3: CASSVGVSGGYEQYF; DNA: TGTGCCAGCAGCGTAGGGGTTAGCGGGGGGTACGAGCAGTACTTC; V: TRBV9; D: TRBD2; length: 15; size: .; J: TRBJ2-7
CDR3: CASSLPGADTGELFF; DNA: TGCGCCAGCAGCTTGCCGGGGGCCGACACCGGGGAGCTGTTTTTT; V: TRBV5-1; D: .; length: 15; size: .; J: TRBJ2-2
CDR3: CASSLRTGRGNTEAFF; DNA: TGTGCCAGCAGCTTGCGGACAGGGCGGGGGAACACTGAAGCTTTCTTT; V: TRBV7-6; D: TRBD1; length: 16; size: once; J: TRBJ1-1
CDR3: CASSPDGQGGRDTQYF; DNA: TGCGCCAGCAGCCCTGATGGACAGGGGGGAAGGGATACGCAGTATTTT; V: TRBV5-1; D: TRBD1; length: 16; size: .; J: TRBJ2-3
CDR3: CASSNTGALELFF; DNA: TGTGCCAGCAGTAATACCGGGGCCCTGGAGCTGTTTTTT; V: TRBV6-6; D: .; length: 13; size: .; J: TRBJ2-2
CDR3: CASSLGGMNTEAFF; DNA: TGTGCCAGCAGTTTGGGGGGCATGAACACTGAAGCTTTCTTT; V: TRBV6-5; D: .; length: 14; size: .; J: TRBJ1-1
CDR3: CASSIMRTGANTGELFF; DNA: TGTGCCAGTAGTATTATGAGGACAGGGGCGAACACCGGGGAGCTGTTTTTT; V: TRBV19; D: TRBD1; length: 17; size: few; J: TRBJ2-2
CDR3: CATTGAGGPGQTQYF; DNA: TGCGCCACCACTGGAGCGGGAGGGCCGGGTCAGACCCAGTACTTC; V: TRBV5-1; D: TRBD2; length: 15; size: .; J: TRBJ2-5
CDR3: CASSLYGELFF; DNA: TGTGCCAGCAGCTTATACGGGGAGCTGTTTTTT; V: TRBV7-2; D: .; length: 11; size: .; J: TRBJ2-2
CDR3: CASSGSPGTENTEAFF; DNA: TGTGCCAGCAGCGGGTCACCCGGGACGGAGAACACTGAAGCTTTCTTT; V: TRBV5-4; D: .; length: 16; size: .; J: TRBJ1-1
CDR3: CASSQGPTVATNEKLFF; DNA: TGCGCCAGCAGCCAAGGCCCGACAGTTGCAACTAATGAAAAACTGTTTTTT; V: TRBV4-1; D: .; length: 17; size: .; J: TRBJ1-4
CDR3: CASSESWGYEQYF; DNA: TGCGCCAGCAGTGAGTCGTGGGGCTACGAGCAGTACTTC; V: TRBV10-2; D: .; length: 13; size: once; J: TRBJ2-7